The T cell receptor (beta chain) under discussion was sequenced for a study of cytomegalovirus exposure and HLA in healthy donors. In its sample, this clone was seen once. The antigen remains unidentified. PCR involved 60 Vbeta and 13 Jbeta primers. Repertoires were generated with immunoSEQ multiplex PCR, while TCRdb's copy carries only in-frame clones and drops some. The sample contains 150,000 to 200,000 clones, roughly 73% of which appear only once. Study-wide results and limits: V- and J-gene trimming of TCR beta was linked (in a later analysis) to a missense DCLRE1C variant. The study listed roughly 160 cytomegalovirus-associated TCR beta chains. Analysis performed later found about 18,000 TCR beta sequences associated with HLA alleles at 0.05 false discovery rate.

The V gene's germline CDR1 is ENHRY and CDR2 SYGVKD. This CDR3 is 17 amino acids long. The J segment lost 0 bases and the V segment lost 4 bases, leaving 8 bases of the junction unmatched. The chain recombines TRBV10-3 with TRBJ2-1; 8 bases are a match to TRBD1. This sequence was found in a male donor in good health and CMV-seronegative. The sequencing sample was made of PBMCs. CDR3 sequence: CAISASMGTGSYNEQFF. The CDR3 DNA reads as TGTGCCATCAGTGCCTCTATGGGGACAGGCTCCTACAATGAGCAGTTCTTC.